The sequence of this T cell receptor (beta chain) was determined in a study of blood T cell repertoires in COVID-19 (dated by TCRdb to the early 2020s). About the study as a whole: Samples from collaborators originated in the United States, Italy and Spain and spanned both the acute and convalescent phases of COVID-19. The prospective study material was composed of cDNA or gDNA derived from T cells, B-cell-depleted T cells, or PBMCs. Subjects who had been exposed to COVID-19, were actively infected with it, or had recovered from it provided the deeply sampled blood TCRbeta repertoires that made up the dataset. The repertoires were released in a freely available public database meant as a resource for research on the immune response to SARS-CoV-2. The samples were drawn from two sources: the first 160 participants of the ongoing ImmuneRACE study, and over 1,000 subjects contributed by 6 global collaborators. A de-identified subject ID, COVID-19 status, age in years and sex were almost always included in the sample metadata. Where available, HLA class I and class II types were obtained from metadata supplied by the sample provider rather than from assay-based typing.

The V end gives up 0 bases and the J end 3 bases, leaving 12 bases in the junction not matched to a gene. The germline V gene sets CDR1 to LGHNA and CDR2 to YSLEER. The CDR3 holds 18 amino acids from the cysteine to the phenylalanine. Solely the CDR3 DNA is kept, with 54 bases framed from the first base. The immunoSEQ Assay, a bias-controlled multiplex PCR, was used to amplify TCRbeta CDR3 regions from genomic DNA. The source study handled its data this way. Within the assay, amplification of reference gene primers was used to estimate how many nucleated cells each sample contained. To quantify the absolute abundance of each unique TCRbeta CDR3 rearrangement, sequence reads were collapsed and filtered. For each sample, productive Simpson clonality was calculated as the square root of Simpson's diversity index over productive rearrangements. Here the immuneACCESS table is served through TCRdb, limited to in-frame sequences with V and J called. Missing clones are a known gap in these copies; in checked studies unresolved V genes cover under half, and the rest lacks a known reason. The V and J calls and clone size were taken over from that table, and D and trimming were inferred from the DNA. The sample profile shows roughly 150,000 clones; roughly 91% of them were found once. Of the sample, about 5.3% is held by the ten largest clones.

The full study reports these points: How much clinical and demographic metadata was included differed by source and by participant, and the metadata was provided uncurated.

In Seattle, one collaborating source enrolled patients while the infection was active and tracked those patients longitudinally over the course of disease. Each collaborating institution followed its own protocols to collect whole blood in K2EDTA tubes. For TCRbeta analysis, collaborators shipped samples as frozen whole blood, isolated PBMCs, or DNA extracted from either of those sample types. As regards this clone: The clone's antigen remains unknown. Qualities for individual bases were not recorded, and no much larger clone is one base off.

Sequencing input: peripheral blood. This receptor was obtained from a man in his late teens or twenties with COVID-19, enrolled during active disease. The chain joins TRBV4-3 to TRBJ2-7; 9 of the junction bases match TRBD1. The CDR3 region has the sequence CASSQDQGLGTGFYEQYF. The bases are TGCGCCAGCAGCCAAGATCAGGGTTTGGGGACAGGGTTCTACGAGCAGTACTTC.